This TCR beta chain comes out of a study of T-cell memory formation after mild COVID-19. Study-level findings and limits: In pre-infection memory, a portion of responding clones appeared, which suggested that cross-reactive memory joined.

This CDR3 is built from 17 residues. Germline-derived CDR1 and CDR2 are LGHNA and YSLEER. J gave up 7 bases and V 2 bases, and 11 bases lay outside the gene matches. Sample barcodes and UMIs were carried by the TCR alpha and TCR beta cDNA libraries that 5'RACE generated with constant-segment primers. TCRdb re-called the 5' RACE reads through MiXCR, storing one row per CDR3 protein. The table records fewer than 450,000 distinct CDR3 sequences, over 20% of them present only once. Of note for this clonotype: The antigen is unknown.

The sample comprised PBMCs or a T cell subset sorted from them (not recorded which). The TCR originated in an adult woman who had mild COVID-19 (a few samples of this study predate the infection). Cell type and time point are not known. The rearrangement uses TRBV4-3 and TRBJ2-1; TRBD2 matches 10 bases. CDR3: CASSQSISGRAENEQFF. The CDR3 region has the DNA TGCGCCAGCAGCCAATCCATCAGCGGGAGGGCCGAAAATGAGCAGTTCTTC.